These 11 T cell receptor beta chains were all obtained from the same sample, sequenced in a study of shared clonotypes between healthy human individuals. Profiling relied on immunoSEQ multiplex PCR, and the TCRdb table lists in-frame clones only, not all of them. Here the sample spans about 2,100,000 clones, about 93% being singletons. Naive CD8 populations comprised CD45RO-negative cells positively selected for CCR7, excluding terminally differentiated effector memory CD45RA+ cells. Sequenced: naive CD8+ T cells from PBMCs. The receptors stem from a man aged 18 to 30 in good health. Some clones in this sample may be carry-over from other donors' samples.

The chain recombines TRBV5-1 with TRBJ2-2; 10 positions match TRBD2. With 4 bases clipped from V and 4 bases from J, the junction kept 4 bases outside the gene matches. CDR3 size: 15 residues. Germline V CDR1 and CDR2: SGHRS, YFSETQ. In nucleotides, the CDR3 is TGCGCCAGCAGCCCGTGGACTAGCGGCACCGGGGAGCTGTTTTTT. Translation: CASSPWTSGTGELFF.

The table lists this clone with a count of one. Within the sample, other DNA sequences also encode this same CDR3. The V gene is TRBV13, the J gene TRBJ2-7; tentatively, D is TRBD2 (5 bases). This CDR3 has 13 amino acids. Per the germline V gene, CDR1 is PRHDT and CDR2 is FYEKMQ (reference sequence). The V and J ends lost 2 bases and 2 bases respectively, with 7 bases between them. The DNA of the CDR3 is TGTGCCAGCAGCTTAAGCGGAGCCTACGAGCAGTACTTC. Protein product: CASSLSGAYEQYF.

The chain couples TRBV27 to TRBJ2-3, with 12 bases that match TRBD2. The CDR3 loop spans 16 amino acids. V gave up 4 bases and J gave up 2 bases; unmatched junction bases: 4. The germline CDR1 and CDR2 sequences are MNHEY and SMNVEV (reference sequence). CDR3 sequence reads: CASSWASGRATDTQYF. The CDR3 DNA is TGTGCCAGCAGTTGGGCTAGCGGGAGGGCCACAGATACGCAGTATTTT.

The chain links TRBV2 to TRBJ2-7; TRBD2 aligns across 10 bases. Trimming at V came to 7 bases and at J to 4 bases, leaving 10 bases not matched to a gene. This CDR3 has 15 residues. Germline V gene data show CDR1 as SNHLY and CDR2 as FYNNEI. CDR3 protein: CASTRRTSGNYEQYF. The CDR3 region has the DNA TGTGCCAGCACCCGGAGGACTAGCGGTAATTACGAGCAGTACTTC.

The V and J genes are TRBV7-6 and TRBJ2-7, with a tentative D call TRBD1 (5 bases). The CDR3 spans 15 residues. Trimming cost V 5 bases and J 4 bases, with 18 bases left between them. The germline V gene encodes CDR1 SGHVS and CDR2 FNYEAQ. The CDR3 nucleotides are TGTGCCAGCAGCCCCCAGGGCAGCACTGGATACGAGCAGTACTTC. This encodes CASSPQGSTGYEQYF.

The chain is built from TRBV29-1 and TRBJ2-1; TRBD1 or TRBD2 may be the D gene (5 bases each). Trimming shortened V by 6 bases and J by 6 bases, and 18 bases separated the two germline ends. The germline CDR1 and CDR2 sequences are SQVTM and ANQGSEA. The CDR3 consists of 14 residues. The CDR3 coding sequence is TGCAGCGTCCCCTCCGGGACGTCGCTCAATGAGCAGTTCTTC. It encodes CSVPSGTSLNEQFF.

This chain connects TRBV28 to TRBJ1-4; possible D gene TRBD1, 6 bases. Germline CDR1 reads MDHEN; CDR2 reads SYDVKM. V lost 2 bases, J lost 0 bases, and 13 bases lay in between. The CDR3 sequence is 17 residues long. The CDR3 DNA reads as TGTGCCAGCAGTTTACCGGACAGAGAAACAACTAATGAAAAACTGTTTTTT. It codes for CASSLPDRETTNEKLFF.

This chain joins TRBV6-4 and TRBJ2-1; D possibly corresponds to TRBD2 (7 bases). The ends were cut back, 10 bases at V and 9 bases at J, with 22 bases in the middle. The CDR3 runs 14 residues. Germline CDR1 MRHNA, CDR2 SNTAGT. The CDR3 spells CATRGFDRGGEQFF. The CDR3 region has the DNA TGTGCCACCAGGGGATTCGACCGCGGGGGTGAGCAGTTCTTC.

The chain uses TRBV2 and TRBJ2-7; the D is unclear. Between the trimmed V and J ends, which lost 7 bases and 4 bases, there was a span of 8 bases. The germline CDR1 and CDR2 sequences are SNHLY and FYNNEI. CDR3 length: 11 amino acids. CDR3 loop: CASTWSYEQYF. CDR3 in DNA: TGTGCCAGCACCTGGTCGTACGAGCAGTACTTC.

This chain joins TRBV11-2 and TRBJ2-4; tentative D call: TRBD1 (6 bases). The germline V gene encodes CDR1 SGHAT and CDR2 FQNNGV. Trimming removed 3 bases from V and 3 bases from J, with 15 bases in between. This CDR3 has 16 amino acids. CDR3 DNA: TGTGCCAGCAGCTTTTTTGGGGGCTCAGTCAAAAACATTCAGTACTTC. Its protein product is CASSFFGGSVKNIQYF.

The V and J genes are TRBV4-2 and TRBJ1-4, with D unclear. V was pared by 1 base and J by 0 bases, with 18 bases between. The CDR3 contains 19 residues. From germline, CDR1 is LGHNA and CDR2 YNFKEQ. This CDR3 is CASSQVPGPRRTTNEKLFF. Written as DNA, the CDR3 is TGTGCCAGCAGCCAAGTTCCCGGCCCCAGAAGGACAACTAATGAAAAACTGTTTTTT.